One sample yielded the 14 T cell receptor beta chains listed below, sequenced in a study of human T cells and chemical hapten exposure. Sample time point: pre-sensitization, week 0. Treatment defined: therapeutic diphenylcyclopropenone sensitization with weekly scalp DPC. TCRdb fed the RACE reads into MiXCR, producing one record per CDR3 protein. The sample has around 120,000 distinct CDR3 sequences, approximately 13% seen once. The material was whole blood, obtained in connection with sensitization to the hapten diphenylcyclopropenone (DPC). All receptors come from a woman under 30 with alopecia areata. Some clones in this sample may be carry-over from other donors' samples.

This clonotype showed up just a few times. The genes are TRBV2 and TRBJ1-6; D uncertain. The V and J ends lost 5 bases and 13 bases respectively, with 15 bases between them. Germline V gene data show CDR1 as SNHLY and CDR2 as FYNNEI. The CDR3 length is 13 residues. In DNA form, the CDR3 reads TGTGCCAGCAGTCCACAAGGCATCGCCCCCCTCCACTTT. As protein: CASSPQGIAPLHF.

The chain joins TRBV6-5 to TRBJ2-7, with D possibly being TRBD1 or TRBD2 (5 bases each). Per the germline V gene, CDR1 is MNHEY and CDR2 is SVGAGI. Trimming removed 4 bases at V and 3 bases at J, with 10 bases between. CDR3 size: 13 residues. The CDR3 reads CASSSGQHYEQYF. The DNA of the CDR3 is TGTGCCAGCAGTTCGGGGCAGCACTACGAGCAGTACTTC.

This clonotype has at least ten counts. The CDR3 region has the DNA TGTGCCAGCAGCTTGGTTGCGAACACTGAAGCTTTCTTT. Translation gives CASSLVANTEAFF. This sequence joins TRBV5-4 and TRBJ1-1; D is unresolved. The CDR3 covers 13 residues. From germline, CDR1 is SGHNT and CDR2 YYREEE (reference sequence). The V gene lost 0 bases and the J gene lost 1 base, with 4 bases spanning the gap.

In this sample, this clonotype turned up a few times. The chain couples TRBV9 to TRBJ2-7, with D perhaps TRBD1 (6 bases). Between the trimmed V and J ends, which lost 0 bases and 1 base, there was a span of 14 bases. This CDR3 spans 16 amino acids. CDR1 and CDR2 from the germline V gene are SGDLS and YYNGEE. For the CDR3, the DNA is TGTGCCAGCAGCGTAGGCCCCCGGGACACGTCCTACGAGCAGTACTTC. This translates into CASSVGPRDTSYEQYF.

V gene TRBV4-1 combines with J gene TRBJ2-1, with 7 bases that match TRBD2. This CDR3 region has 18 residues. After removal of 0 bases from V and 1 base from J, the junction contained 9 bases not matched to a gene. From germline, CDR1 is MGHRA and CDR2 YSYEKL. This CDR3 is CASSQDEGSSGSYNEQFF. DNA for the CDR3: TGCGCCAGCAGCCAAGACGAGGGTAGTAGCGGGTCCTACAATGAGCAGTTCTTC.

This rearrangement joins TRBV7-2 to TRBJ2-3; 7 bases fit TRBD2. The V gene end was trimmed by 2 bases and the J gene end by 4 bases; junction bases not matched to a gene: 3. Germline V lookup: CDR1 SGHTA, CDR2 FQGNSA. This CDR3 contains 14 residues. The DNA of the CDR3 is TGTGCCAGCAGCTTAATGGGGAGGGCAGATACGCAGTATTTT. Translated, it gives CASSLMGRADTQYF.

The chain uses TRBV28 and TRBJ1-2; no clear D gene. The CDR3 covers 14 residues. Germline V gene data show CDR1 as MDHEN and CDR2 as SYDVKM. V shed 3 bases and J shed 1 base, with 9 bases lying between them. The CDR3 reads CASSFWKINYGYTF. In DNA form, the CDR3 reads TGTGCCAGCAGTTTCTGGAAGATTAACTATGGCTACACCTTC.

In this sample, this clonotype turned up many times. The CDR3 sequence: CASSSDSSNTGELFF. CDR3 nucleotides: TGTGCCAGCAGCTCGGACTCGTCGAACACCGGGGAGCTGTTTTTT. V is TRBV7-2 and J is TRBJ2-2; a weak D match, TRBD2 (5 bases). CDR1 SGHTA and CDR2 FQGNSA come from the germline V gene. The V end lost 4 bases, the J end lost 0 bases, and 9 bases lay between the germline ends. The CDR3 loop spans 15 amino acids.

The chain recombines TRBV20-1 with TRBJ1-6, with D possibly being TRBD1 (5 bases). The CDR3 consists of 14 residues. Germline CDR1 DFQATT, CDR2 SNEGSKA (reference sequence). V dropped 0 bases and J dropped 5 bases, with 8 bases sitting between them. The CDR3 is CSAREGAHNSPLHF. CDR3 nucleotides: TGCAGTGCTAGAGAAGGGGCCCATAATTCACCCCTCCACTTT.

The chain combines TRBV7-9 with TRBJ2-3; 13 nucleotides match TRBD2. The length of the CDR3 is 16 residues. Germline CDR1 is SEHNR and CDR2 is FQNEAQ (reference sequence). V trimming: 4 bases; J trimming: 5 bases; junction bases outside the gene matches: 6. CDR3: CASSSTSGGARDTQYF. For the CDR3, the DNA is TGTGCCAGCAGCTCAACTAGCGGGGGGGCCAGAGATACGCAGTATTTT.

This clonotype was found a few times. The chain has TRBV29-1 and TRBJ2-1; D is possibly TRBD1 (6 bases). Germline loops: CDR1 SQVTM, CDR2 ANQGSEA. V dropped 5 bases and J dropped 0 bases, with 14 bases sitting between them. The length of the CDR3 is 15 residues. CDR3 amino acids: CSVRGGLDSYNEQFF. CDR3 nucleotide sequence: TGCAGCGTTAGAGGGGGATTGGACTCCTACAATGAGCAGTTCTTC.

There are a few counts of this clonotype. The chain uses TRBV27 and TRBJ1-1, with D possibly matching TRBD1 (6 bases). CDR3 length equals 13 residues. V dropped 3 bases and J dropped 5 bases, with 10 bases sitting between them. Germline values: CDR1 MNHEY, CDR2 SMNVEV (reference sequence). CDR3 sequence: CASSFPGETEAFF. For the CDR3, the DNA is TGTGCCAGCAGTTTCCCAGGGGAGACTGAAGCTTTCTTT.

This chain uses TRBV2 with TRBJ2-7, with no clear D. The V end was cut by 3 bases, the J end by 4 bases, with 1 base between. CDR3 length equals 10 residues. Germline V CDR1 and CDR2: SNHLY, FYNNEI. The chain's CDR3 is CASSDYEQYF. Here the CDR3 DNA reads TGTGCCAGCAGTGATTACGAGCAGTACTTC.

The table lists this clonotype with many counts. This chain connects TRBV6-2 or TRBV6-3 to TRBJ1-1; TRBD1 might be the D (5 bases). CDR1 and CDR2 from the germline V gene are MNHEY and SVGEGT. Trimming left V 6 bases short and J 5 bases short, with 13 bases between. The CDR3 totals 13 residues. The CDR3 DNA reads as TGTGCCAGCAGGGCAAGGGGTGCTACTGAAGCTTTCTTT. Translated, it gives CASRARGATEAFF.